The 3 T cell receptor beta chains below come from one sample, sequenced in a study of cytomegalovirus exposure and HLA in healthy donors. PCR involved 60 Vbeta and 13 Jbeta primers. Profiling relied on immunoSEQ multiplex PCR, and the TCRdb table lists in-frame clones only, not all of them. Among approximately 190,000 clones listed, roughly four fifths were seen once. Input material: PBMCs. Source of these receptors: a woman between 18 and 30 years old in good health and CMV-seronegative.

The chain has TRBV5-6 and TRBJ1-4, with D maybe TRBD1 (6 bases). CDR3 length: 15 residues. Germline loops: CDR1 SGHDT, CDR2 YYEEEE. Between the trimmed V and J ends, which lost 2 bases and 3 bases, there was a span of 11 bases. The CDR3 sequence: CASSFDRTPNEKLFF. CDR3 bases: TGTGCCAGCAGCTTCGACAGGACGCCTAATGAAAAACTGTTTTTT. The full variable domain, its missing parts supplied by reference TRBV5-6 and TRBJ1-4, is DAGVTQSPTHLIKTRGQQVTLRCSPKSGHDTVSWYQQALGQGPQFIFQYYEEEERQRGNFPDRFSGHQFPNYSSELNVNALLLGDSALYLCASSFDRTPNEKLFFGSGTQLSVL.

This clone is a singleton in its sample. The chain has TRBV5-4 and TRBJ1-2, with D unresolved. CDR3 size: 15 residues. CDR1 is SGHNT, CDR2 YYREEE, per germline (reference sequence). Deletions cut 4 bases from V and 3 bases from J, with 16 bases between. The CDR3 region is CASSHRDVGYYGYTF. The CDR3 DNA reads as TGTGCCAGCAGCCATCGCGACGTCGGGTACTATGGCTACACCTTC.

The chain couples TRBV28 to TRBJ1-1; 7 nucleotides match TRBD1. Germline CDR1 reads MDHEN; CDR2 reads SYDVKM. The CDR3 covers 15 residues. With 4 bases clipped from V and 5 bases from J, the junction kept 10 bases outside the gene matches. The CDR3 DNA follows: TGTGCCAGCAGTTCCCCGGCAGGGGGAAGGACTGAAGCTTTCTTT. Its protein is CASSSPAGGRTEAFF.